This is a list of T cell receptor beta chains from one sample in a study of CD8+CD57+ T cells in acquired aplastic anemia. TCRdb analysed the reads with MiXCR anew, one entry per CDR3 protein. The sample contains 200,000 to 300,000 distinct CDR3 sequences, 45% to 50% of which appear only once. Material for sequencing was sorted CD4+, CD8+, or CD8+CD57+ T cells (not recorded which) from PBMCs. Every receptor here comes from a human donor with aplastic anemia. Both conserved end residues are part of each CDR3. The order of the fields is V gene, J gene, clone size, D gene, CDR3 protein, CDR3 DNA. D genes are given only for firm matches. Rows may omit the clone size; those that give it use once, few, many or a size class.

v_gene: TRBV7-9; j_gene: TRBJ2-7; abundance: once; d_gene: -; CDR3aa: CASSLLDRLSYEQYF; CDR3nt: TGTGCCAGCAGCTTACTAGACAGGCTATCCTACGAGCAGTACTTC
v_gene: TRBV7-9; j_gene: TRBJ1-1; abundance: many; d_gene: -; CDR3aa: CASSFKPATEAFF; CDR3nt: TGTGCCAGCAGCTTCAAACCCGCTACTGAAGCTTTCTTT
v_gene: TRBV25-1; j_gene: TRBJ1-4; abundance: -; d_gene: -; CDR3aa: CASSAIGGNEKLFF; CDR3nt: TGTGCCAGCAGTGCTATCGGGGGGAATGAAAAACTGTTTTTT
v_gene: TRBV7-8; j_gene: TRBJ1-1; abundance: many; d_gene: -; CDR3aa: CASSSDGRGTEAFF; CDR3nt: TGTGCCAGCAGCTCGGACGGACGGGGCACTGAAGCTTTCTTT
v_gene: TRBV10-3; j_gene: TRBJ2-7; abundance: -; d_gene: TRBD1; CDR3aa: CAIHSGTGLRGEQYF; CDR3nt: TGTGCCATCCATTCAGGGACAGGCCTCCGGGGAGAGCAGTACTTC
v_gene: TRBV3-1; j_gene: TRBJ2-2; abundance: few; d_gene: -; CDR3aa: CASSQDLTDANTGELFF; CDR3nt: TGTGCCAGCAGCCAAGATTTGACAGATGCGAACACCGGGGAGCTGTTTTTT
v_gene: TRBV4-3; j_gene: TRBJ2-1; abundance: few; d_gene: TRBD2; CDR3aa: CASSQALGAGGNNEQFF; CDR3nt: TGCGCCAGCAGCCAGGCCCTAGGAGCGGGGGGGAACAATGAGCAGTTCTTC
v_gene: TRBV7-9; j_gene: TRBJ2-7; abundance: many; d_gene: -; CDR3aa: CASSSGVSQNPRNEQYF; CDR3nt: TGTGCCAGCAGCTCGGGGGTCAGCCAGAACCCCAGGAACGAGCAGTACTTC
v_gene: TRBV11-2; j_gene: TRBJ2-2; abundance: many; d_gene: -; CDR3aa: CASPDTVGTGELFF; CDR3nt: TGTGCCAGCCCAGATACGGTGGGCACCGGGGAGCTGTTTTTT
v_gene: TRBV6-2/TRBV6-3; j_gene: TRBJ2-1; abundance: -; d_gene: TRBD2; CDR3aa: CASSYWPGGQDGNEQFF; CDR3nt: TGTGCCAGCAGTTATTGGCCGGGAGGCCAAGATGGCAATGAGCAGTTCTTC
v_gene: TRBV27; j_gene: TRBJ1-1; abundance: -; d_gene: -; CDR3aa: CASSLSKLNTEASF; CDR3nt: TGTGCCAGCAGTTTATCGAAATTGAACACTGAAGCTTCCTTT
v_gene: TRBV7-2; j_gene: TRBJ2-6; abundance: many; d_gene: -; CDR3aa: CASSFFLSGANVLTF; CDR3nt: TGTGCCAGCAGCTTTTTCCTCTCTGGGGCCAACGTCCTGACTTTC
v_gene: TRBV29-1; j_gene: TRBJ1-6; abundance: -; d_gene: TRBD1; CDR3aa: CSVVGQGGSPLHF; CDR3nt: TGCAGCGTTGTGGGACAGGGTGGCTCACCCCTCCACTTT
v_gene: TRBV19; j_gene: TRBJ2-3; abundance: -; d_gene: -; CDR3aa: CAWSVAGRTDTQYF; CDR3nt: TGTGCCTGGAGTGTAGCAGGGAGGACAGATACGCAGTATTTT
v_gene: TRBV5-6; j_gene: TRBJ2-3; abundance: many; d_gene: -; CDR3aa: CASSLSSDTQYF; CDR3nt: TGTGCCAGCAGCTTGTCGTCGGATACGCAGTATTTT
v_gene: TRBV9; j_gene: TRBJ2-1; abundance: many; d_gene: -; CDR3aa: CASSVGEYNEQFF; CDR3nt: TGTGCCAGCAGCGTAGGAGAATACAATGAGCAGTTCTTC
v_gene: TRBV29-1; j_gene: TRBJ2-7; abundance: -; d_gene: TRBD1; CDR3aa: CSAVVGTGLYEQYF; CDR3nt: TGCAGCGCCGTCGTCGGGACAGGGCTCTACGAGCAGTACTTC
v_gene: TRBV7-9; j_gene: TRBJ1-5; abundance: many; d_gene: -; CDR3aa: CASSLVPIGALSQPQHF; CDR3nt: TGTGCCAGCAGCTTAGTACCTATTGGGGCCTTGTCCCAGCCCCAGCATTTT
v_gene: TRBV7-3; j_gene: TRBJ2-6; abundance: -; d_gene: -; CDR3aa: CASSQERQAYSGANVLTF; CDR3nt: TGTGCCAGCAGCCAAGAACGGCAGGCTTACTCTGGGGCCAACGTCCTGACTTTC
v_gene: TRBV9; j_gene: TRBJ2-7; abundance: -; d_gene: TRBD1; CDR3aa: CASSVGQGTVFYEQYF; CDR3nt: TGTGCCAGCAGCGTAGGACAGGGCACCGTCTTCTACGAGCAGTACTTC
v_gene: TRBV7-8; j_gene: TRBJ1-4; abundance: many; d_gene: -; CDR3aa: CASSPKGQNEKLFF; CDR3nt: TGTGCCAGCAGCCCGAAGGGGCAAAATGAAAAACTGTTTTTT
v_gene: TRBV9; j_gene: TRBJ1-1; abundance: -; d_gene: -; CDR3aa: CASSVSSGQRNEVTEAFF; CDR3nt: TGTGCCAGCAGCGTAAGTTCCGGACAGAGAAATGAGGTCACTGAAGCTTTCTTT